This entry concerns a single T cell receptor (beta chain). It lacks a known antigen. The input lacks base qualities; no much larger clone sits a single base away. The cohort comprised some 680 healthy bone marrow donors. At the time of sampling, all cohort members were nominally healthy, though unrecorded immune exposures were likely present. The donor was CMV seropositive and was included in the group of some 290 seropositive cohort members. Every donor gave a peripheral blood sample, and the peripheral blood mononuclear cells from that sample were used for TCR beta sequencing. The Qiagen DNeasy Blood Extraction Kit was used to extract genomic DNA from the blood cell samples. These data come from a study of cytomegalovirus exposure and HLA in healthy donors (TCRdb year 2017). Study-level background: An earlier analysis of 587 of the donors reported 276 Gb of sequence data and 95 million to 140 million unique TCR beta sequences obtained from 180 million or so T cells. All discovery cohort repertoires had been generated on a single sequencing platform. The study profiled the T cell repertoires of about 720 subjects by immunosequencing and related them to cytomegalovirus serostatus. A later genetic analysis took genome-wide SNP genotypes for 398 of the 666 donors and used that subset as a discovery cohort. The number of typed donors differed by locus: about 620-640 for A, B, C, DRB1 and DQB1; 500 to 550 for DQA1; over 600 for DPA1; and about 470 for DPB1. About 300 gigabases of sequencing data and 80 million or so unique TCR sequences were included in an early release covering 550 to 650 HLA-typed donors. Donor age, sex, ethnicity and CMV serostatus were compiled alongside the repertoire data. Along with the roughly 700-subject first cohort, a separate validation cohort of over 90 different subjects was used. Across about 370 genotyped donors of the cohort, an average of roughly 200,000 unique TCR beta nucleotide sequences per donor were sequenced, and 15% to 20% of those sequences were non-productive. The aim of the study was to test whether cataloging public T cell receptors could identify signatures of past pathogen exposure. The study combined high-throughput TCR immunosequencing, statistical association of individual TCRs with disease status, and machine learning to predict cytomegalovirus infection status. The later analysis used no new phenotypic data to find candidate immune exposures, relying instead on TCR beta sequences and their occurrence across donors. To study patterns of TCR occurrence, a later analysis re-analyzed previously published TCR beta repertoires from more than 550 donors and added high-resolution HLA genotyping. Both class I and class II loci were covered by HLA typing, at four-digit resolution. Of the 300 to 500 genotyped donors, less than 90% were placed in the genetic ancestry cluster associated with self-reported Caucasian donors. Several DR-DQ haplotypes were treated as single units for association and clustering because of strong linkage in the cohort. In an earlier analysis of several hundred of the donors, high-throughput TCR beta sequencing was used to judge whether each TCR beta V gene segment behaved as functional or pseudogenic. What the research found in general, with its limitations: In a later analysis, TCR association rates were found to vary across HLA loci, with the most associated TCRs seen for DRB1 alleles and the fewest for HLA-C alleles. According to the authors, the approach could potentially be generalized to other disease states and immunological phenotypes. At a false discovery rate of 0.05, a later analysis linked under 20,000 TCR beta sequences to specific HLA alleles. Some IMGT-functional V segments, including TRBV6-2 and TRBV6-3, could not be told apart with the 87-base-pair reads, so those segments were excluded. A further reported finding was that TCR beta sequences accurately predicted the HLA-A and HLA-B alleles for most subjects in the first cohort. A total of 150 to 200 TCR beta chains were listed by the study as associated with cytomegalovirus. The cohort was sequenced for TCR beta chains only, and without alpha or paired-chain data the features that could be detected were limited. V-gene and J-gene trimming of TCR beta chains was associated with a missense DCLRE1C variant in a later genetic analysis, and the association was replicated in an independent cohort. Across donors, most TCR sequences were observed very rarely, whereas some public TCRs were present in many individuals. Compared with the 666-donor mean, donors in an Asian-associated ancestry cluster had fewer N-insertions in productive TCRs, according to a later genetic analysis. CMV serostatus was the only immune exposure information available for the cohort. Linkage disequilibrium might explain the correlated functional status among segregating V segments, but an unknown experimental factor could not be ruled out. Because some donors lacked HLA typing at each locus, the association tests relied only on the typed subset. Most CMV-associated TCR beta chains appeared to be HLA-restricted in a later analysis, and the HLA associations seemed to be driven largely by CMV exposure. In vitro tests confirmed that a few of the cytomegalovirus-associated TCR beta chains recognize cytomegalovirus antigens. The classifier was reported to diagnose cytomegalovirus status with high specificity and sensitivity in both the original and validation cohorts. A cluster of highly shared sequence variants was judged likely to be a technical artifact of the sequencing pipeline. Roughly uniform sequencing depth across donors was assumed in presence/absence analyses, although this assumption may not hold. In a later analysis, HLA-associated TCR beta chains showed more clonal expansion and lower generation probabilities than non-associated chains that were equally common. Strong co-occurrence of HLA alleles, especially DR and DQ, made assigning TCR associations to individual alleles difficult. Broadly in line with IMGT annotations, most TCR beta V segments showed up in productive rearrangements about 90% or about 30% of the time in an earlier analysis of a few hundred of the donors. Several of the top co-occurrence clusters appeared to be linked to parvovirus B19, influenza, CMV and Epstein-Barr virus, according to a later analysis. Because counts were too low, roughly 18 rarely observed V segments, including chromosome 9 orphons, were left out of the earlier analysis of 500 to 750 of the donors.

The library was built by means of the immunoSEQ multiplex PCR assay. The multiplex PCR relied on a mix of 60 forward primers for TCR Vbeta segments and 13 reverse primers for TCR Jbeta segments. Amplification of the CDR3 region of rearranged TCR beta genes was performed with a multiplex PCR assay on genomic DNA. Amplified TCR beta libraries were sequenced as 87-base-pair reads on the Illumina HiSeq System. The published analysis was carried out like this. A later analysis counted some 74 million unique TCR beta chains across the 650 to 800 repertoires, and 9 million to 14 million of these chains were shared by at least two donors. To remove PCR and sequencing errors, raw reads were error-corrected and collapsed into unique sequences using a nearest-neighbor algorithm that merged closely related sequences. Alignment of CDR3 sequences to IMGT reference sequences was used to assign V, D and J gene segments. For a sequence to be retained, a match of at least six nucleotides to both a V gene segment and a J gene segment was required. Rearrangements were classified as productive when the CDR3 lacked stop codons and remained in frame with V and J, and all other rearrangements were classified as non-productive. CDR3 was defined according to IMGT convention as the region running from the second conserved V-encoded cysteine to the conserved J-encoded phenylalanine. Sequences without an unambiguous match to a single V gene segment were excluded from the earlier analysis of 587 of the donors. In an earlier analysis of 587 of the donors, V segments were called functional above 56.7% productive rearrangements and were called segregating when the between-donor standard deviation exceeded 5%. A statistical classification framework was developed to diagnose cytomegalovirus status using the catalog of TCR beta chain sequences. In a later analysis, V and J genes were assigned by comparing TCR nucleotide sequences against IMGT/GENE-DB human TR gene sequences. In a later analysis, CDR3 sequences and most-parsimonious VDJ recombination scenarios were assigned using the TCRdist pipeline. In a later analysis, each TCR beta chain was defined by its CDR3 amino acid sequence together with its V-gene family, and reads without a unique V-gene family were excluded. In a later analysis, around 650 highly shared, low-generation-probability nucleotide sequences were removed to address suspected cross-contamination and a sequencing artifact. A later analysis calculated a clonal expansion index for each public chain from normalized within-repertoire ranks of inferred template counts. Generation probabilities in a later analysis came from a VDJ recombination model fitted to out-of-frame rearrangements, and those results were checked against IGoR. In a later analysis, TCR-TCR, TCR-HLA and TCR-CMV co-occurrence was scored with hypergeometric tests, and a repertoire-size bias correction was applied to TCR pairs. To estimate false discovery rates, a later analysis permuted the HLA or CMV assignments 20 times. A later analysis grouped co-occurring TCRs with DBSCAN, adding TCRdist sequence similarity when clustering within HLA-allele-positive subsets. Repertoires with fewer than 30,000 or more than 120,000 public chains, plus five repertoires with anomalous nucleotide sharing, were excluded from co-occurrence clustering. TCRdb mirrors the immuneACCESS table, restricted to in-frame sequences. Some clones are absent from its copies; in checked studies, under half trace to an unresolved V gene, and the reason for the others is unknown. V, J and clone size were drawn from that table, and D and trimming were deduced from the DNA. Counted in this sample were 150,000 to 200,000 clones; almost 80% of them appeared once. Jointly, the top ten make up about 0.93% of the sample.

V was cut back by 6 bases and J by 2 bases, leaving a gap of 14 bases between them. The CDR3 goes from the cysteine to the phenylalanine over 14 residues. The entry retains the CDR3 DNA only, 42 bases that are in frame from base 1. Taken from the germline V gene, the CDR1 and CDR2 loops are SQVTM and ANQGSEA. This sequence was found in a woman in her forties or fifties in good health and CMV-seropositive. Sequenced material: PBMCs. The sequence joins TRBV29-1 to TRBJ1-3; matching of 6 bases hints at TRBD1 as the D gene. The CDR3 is CSVTRGLTGNTIYF. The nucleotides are TGCAGCGTAACCAGGGGCCTGACTGGAAACACCATATATTTT.